This T cell receptor beta chain emerged from a study of T cells after yellow fever vaccination. Study outcomes and limitations: Once the booster was given, most primary-vaccination clones reappeared, at 95% to 97% for CD4 and around 90% for CD8. The secondary T-cell response peaked on day 5, not day 15, but was weaker.

Note on this clonotype: The antigen is undetermined.

TCRdb reprocessed the 5' RACE reads via MiXCR and lists one record per CDR3 protein. This table has around 590,000 distinct CDR3 sequences, about 12% appearing once. J gave up 6 bases and V 0 bases, and 8 bases lay outside the gene matches. The CDR3 contains 15 residues. Looked up from germline, CDR1 is SGHRS and CDR2 is YFSETQ. This chain uses TRBV5-1 with TRBJ2-7, with TRBD2 matching over 8 bases. The sequences come from PBMCs, collected on the day of the yellow fever booster vaccination. This clonotype originated in a man aged 25-45 years who received the YFV17D yellow fever vaccine. The CDR3 region has the DNA TGCGCCAGCAGCTTGGGGCAGAGCGGGAGTAGCGAGCAGTACTTC. Amino acid sequence: CASSLGQSGSSEQYF.